This T cell receptor beta chain was obtained from a study of T cells in Graves' hyperthyroidism and ophthalmopathy. Looking at the study overall: Peripheral blood was acquired at first diagnosis, ahead of any therapy whatsoever. The study, taken as a whole, reports: Stable hyperthyroidism was separated from ophthalmopathy by a model based on 13 V-J features.

This clonotype was found a few times. The target antigen is unknown. V lost 1 base, J lost 7 bases, and 5 bases lay in between. The CDR3 is made up of 12 amino acids. Germline-derived CDR1 and CDR2 are SEHNR and FQNEAQ (reference sequence). Researchers amplified the TCR beta CDR3 regions from RNA transcripts. First-round RT-PCR targeting the TCR CDR3 was performed with the HTBI primer set. TCRdb re-derived calls from the multiplex PCR reads in MiXCR, one entry per CDR3 protein. The sample lists roughly 740,000 distinct CDR3 sequences, over 15% occurring once. Sequencing was done on a sample of blood. The chain couples TRBV7-9 to TRBJ2-4; D remains unclear. The sequence was obtained from a man aged 18 to 29 with Graves' hyperthyroidism. CDR3 coding DNA: TGTGCCAGCAGCTTAGATGGTAACATTCAGTACTTC. It yields the protein CASSLDGNIQYF.